This T cell receptor (beta chain) was sequenced for a study of cytomegalovirus exposure and HLA in healthy donors. V dropped 1 base and J dropped 2; count of bases not matched to a gene: 5. The CDR3 contains 16 residues. CDR1 is SGHRS, CDR2 YFSETQ, per germline. While the first cohort had 650 to 850 subjects, the donors belonged to the separate validation cohort of 120 subjects. Assay used: immunoSEQ multiplex PCR; TCRdb lists only in-frame clones, some missing. The table lists approximately 46,000 clones, about 91% of them singletons. Specimen: PBMCs. The clonotype originates from a man between 18 and 35 years old in good health and CMV-seronegative. The chain joins TRBV5-1 to TRBJ2-1, with 8 bases lining up with TRBD2. The CDR3 spells CASSLQETSAYNEQFF. For the CDR3, the DNA is TGCGCCAGCAGCTTGCAGGAGACTAGCGCCTACAATGAGCAGTTCTTC.